The 21 T cell receptor beta chains given below trace back to one sample, sequenced in a study of patients and donors after allogeneic stem cell transplantation (dated by TCRdb to about 2020). The library came from RT-PCR. The sample was run on a NextSeq 550. Through fastp at Q25 and MiXCR, TCRdb rebuilt clones from the public reads, retaining in-frame beta chains. Identical CDR3 proteins give one entry, which carries the most common genes and DNA. The sample table records about a million distinct CDR3 sequences; approximately 18% of these occur just once. In total, the top ten clones hold around 6% of the sample. Specimen: blood, either unsorted or a sorted T cell fraction (not recorded which). The receptors derive from a human donor who was either an allogeneic HSCT recipient or a stem cell or donor lymphocyte infusion donor (not recorded which). It is not recorded whose cells these are; they may come from a transplant donor.

This clonotype came up a few times. V and J are TRBV4-1 and TRBJ2-7; D is unresolved. Germline V gene sequence: CDR1 MGHRA, CDR2 YSYEKL. The CDR3 totals 17 residues. V was shortened by 0 bases and J by 2 bases, with 17 bases between the two germline ends. The DNA for the CDR3 is TGCGCCAGCAGCCAAGATTTTGGTACGGGCAGCCCCTACGAGCAGTACTTC. Amino acid sequence: CASSQDFGTGSPYEQYF.

This clonotype was picked up many times. The chain couples TRBV12-3 or TRBV12-4 to TRBJ2-1; D may be TRBD1 or TRBD2 (6 bases each). The V and J ends lost 3 bases and 8 bases respectively, with 17 bases between them. There are 15 residues in the CDR3. CDR3 loop: CASSFGTEGGYEQFF. CDR3 nucleotides: TGTGCCAGCAGTTTTGGAACAGAGGGGGGTTATGAGCAGTTCTTC.

This clonotype was recorded a few times. The chain couples TRBV5-5 to TRBJ1-5; TRBD1 matches at 8 bases. The CDR3 sequence is 15 residues long. Losses at the gene ends were 4 bases for V and 3 bases for J; bases not matched to a gene: 6. Germline V gene data show CDR1 as SGHKS and CDR2 as YYEKEE (reference sequence). This CDR3 reads CASSGRTGINQPQHF. CDR3 bases: TGTGCCAGCAGCGGCAGGACAGGGATCAATCAGCCCCAGCATTTT.

This clonotype turned up a few times. The genes are TRBV20-1 and TRBJ2-5; weak D call: TRBD2 (6 bases). This CDR3 has 16 residues. V lost 4 bases to trimming and J lost 7 bases, with 25 bases between them. Germline CDR1 DFQATT, CDR2 SNEGSKA (reference sequence). The CDR3 region is CSAIPNGLRDWATQYF. The DNA of the CDR3 is TGCAGTGCTATCCCCAACGGACTGCGGGATTGGGCGACCCAGTACTTC.

This chain links TRBV2 with TRBJ1-1, with 8 nucleotides matching TRBD1. After removal of 5 bases from V and 11 bases from J, the junction contained 13 bases not matched to a gene. Per the germline V gene, CDR1 is SNHLY and CDR2 is FYNNEI. The length of the CDR3 is 14 residues. CDR3 DNA: TGTGCCAGCAGTAACAGGGGGAAAATCCTTGAGGCTTTCTTT. Amino acids: CASSNRGKILEAFF.

This clonotype was counted between two and nine times. The chain couples TRBV4-1 to TRBJ2-3; 9 nucleotides align to TRBD2. This CDR3 contains 16 residues. The V segment lost 0 bases and the J segment 1 base; nucleotides outside the gene matches: 2. CDR1 MGHRA and CDR2 YSYEKL come from the germline V gene. The CDR3 DNA sequence: TGCGCCAGCAGCCAAGAAGCGGGGGGTCGCACAGATACGCAGTATTTT. This translates into CASSQEAGGRTDTQYF.

V gene TRBV2 combines with J gene TRBJ1-4; maybe TRBD1 (5 bases). The CDR3 has 15 residues. The V end lost 6 bases, the J end lost 5 bases, and 16 bases lay between the germline ends. Germline V gives CDR1 SNHLY, CDR2 FYNNEI. The CDR3 DNA reads as TGTGCCAGCAGGGGGACCGGGAGTCCGAATGAAAAACTGTTTTTT. The encoded protein is CASRGTGSPNEKLFF.

The chain combines TRBV18 with TRBJ1-1, with D possibly TRBD1 on 5 matching bases. Trimming removed 4 bases from V and 0 bases from J, with 18 bases in between. Germline V CDR1 and CDR2: KGHSH, LQKENI. This CDR3 is built from 17 residues. The CDR3 is CASSRSGPNAMNTEAFF. CDR3 nucleotides: TGTGCCAGCTCACGATCGGGACCGAATGCCATGAACACTGAAGCTTTCTTT.

V is TRBV20-1 and J is TRBJ1-1; D perhaps matches TRBD1 (5 bases). Germline assignment: CDR1 DFQATT and CDR2 SNEGSKA (reference sequence). The CDR3 sequence is 14 residues long. V lost 1 base, J lost 4 bases, and 13 bases lay in between. The CDR3 DNA reads TGCAGTGCTAGAGGGGGCGGGCGAGCCACTGAAGCTTTCTTT. Translating gives CSARGGGRATEAFF.

In its sample, this clonotype was seen a few times. The chain couples TRBV20-1 to TRBJ2-7, with D possibly being TRBD1 (6 bases). Germline V gene sequence: CDR1 DFQATT, CDR2 SNEGSKA (reference sequence). The CDR3 runs to 13 residues. V lost 0 bases, J lost 1 base, and 7 bases lay in between. CDR3 sequence: CSAREGASYEQYF. CDR3 nucleotide sequence: TGCAGTGCTAGAGAGGGGGCGTCCTACGAGCAGTACTTC.

V and J are TRBV24-1 and TRBJ2-3; perhaps TRBD2 as D (5 bases). Germline CDR1 is KGHDR and CDR2 is SFDVKD. The CDR3 runs to 16 residues. V lost 7 bases and J lost 1, with 17 bases in between. The CDR3 DNA follows: TGTGCCACCAGCGTTAAACTAGGCGTAGGCACAGATACGCAGTATTTT. Residues: CATSVKLGVGTDTQYF.

This clonotype was counted many times. The chain recombines TRBV29-1 with TRBJ1-2; 7 positions match TRBD1. J lost 3 bases, V lost 4 bases, and 5 bases had no gene match. This CDR3 has 13 residues. Germline assignment: CDR1 SQVTM and CDR2 ANQGSEA. The chain's CDR3 is CSVAATGYYGYTF. CDR3 coding DNA: TGCAGCGTTGCCGCGACAGGGTACTATGGCTACACCTTC.

The rearrangement joins TRBV21-1 to TRBJ1-3. TRBV21-1 is tagged as a pseudogene. CDR3 length: 13 residues. CDR3 bases: TGTGCCAGCATCTCCCACTCTGGAAACACCATATATTTT. It specifies CASISHSGNTIYF.

The chain couples TRBV6-1 to TRBJ1-5; 10 bases map to TRBD1. CDR1 is MNHNS, CDR2 SASEGT, per germline. V gave up 7 bases and J gave up 6 bases; unmatched junction bases: 12. This CDR3 is 16 amino acids long. CDR3 nucleotide sequence: TGTGCCAGCACCCTTCTTCGACAGGGGGCGACTCAGCCCCAGCATTTT. It translates to CASTLLRQGATQPQHF.

The V gene is TRBV9, the J gene TRBJ2-3; tentative D call: TRBD2 (5 bases). Germline loops: CDR1 SGDLS, CDR2 YYNGEE. Trimming left V 4 bases short and J 5 bases short, with 23 bases between. This CDR3 has 17 amino acids. The CDR3 sequence is CASSLERSSLGIDTQYF. In DNA form, the CDR3 reads TGTGCCAGCAGCCTCGAGCGGAGTAGCTTGGGTATAGATACGCAGTATTTT. Based on the CDR3 plus reference TRBV9 and TRBJ2-3, the full variable domain is DSGVTQTPKHLITATGQRVTLRCSPRSGDLSVYWYQQSLDQGLQFLIQYYNGEERAKGNILERFSAQQFPDLHSELNLSSLELGDSALYFCASSLERSSLGIDTQYFGPGTRLTVL.

The chain couples TRBV20-1 to TRBJ1-4; possible D gene TRBD1, 6 bases. The CDR3 covers 15 residues. From germline, CDR1 is DFQATT and CDR2 SNEGSKA (reference sequence). Trimming pared 3 bases from V and 4 bases from J, leaving 15 bases between. The CDR3 coding sequence is TGCAGTGCTAGCCCAGGGGTGGGATATAATGAAAAACTGTTTTTT. It yields the protein CSASPGVGYNEKLFF.

V is TRBV2 and J is TRBJ2-7; 8 bases are shared with TRBD1. Germline CDR1 reads SNHLY; CDR2 reads FYNNEI. V lost 10 bases to trimming and J lost 6 bases; unmatched junction nucleotides: 8. The CDR3 is made up of 12 amino acids. In DNA form, the CDR3 reads TGTGCCAACCAAGACAGGGGCAGCGAGCAGTACTTC. Translation gives CANQDRGSEQYF.

This chain joins TRBV5-5 and TRBJ1-4; D is uncertain. The germline V gene encodes CDR1 SGHKS and CDR2 YYEKEE (reference sequence). The CDR3 length is 15 residues. V lost 6 bases, J lost 1 base, and 13 bases lay in between. CDR3 nucleotides: TGTGCCAGCACGGGGAAAGCGGTAACTAATGAAAAACTGTTTTTT. As protein: CASTGKAVTNEKLFF.

DNA of the CDR3: TGTGCCAGCAGCTTACTAGGCTTCAAGGACGAGCAGTACTTC. Translation: CASSLLGFKDEQYF. The chain links TRBV7-8 to TRBJ2-7; D is ambiguous. The CDR3 has 14 amino acids. V lost 2 bases to trimming and J lost 5 bases, with 13 bases between them. Germline V gene data show CDR1 as SGHVS and CDR2 as FQNEAQ.

V usage is TRBV18 and J usage is TRBJ2-3, with 8 bases lining up with TRBD2. With 5 bases clipped from V and 3 bases from J, the junction kept 13 bases outside the gene matches. Germline V lookup: CDR1 KGHSH, CDR2 LQKENI. The CDR3 is 17 amino acids. CDR3 in amino acids: CASSTTSRLALTDTQYF. The CDR3 DNA follows: TGTGCCAGCTCAACCACCTCCAGACTAGCGTTAACAGATACGCAGTATTTT.

CDR3 sequence: CSATPEFAGGGYNEQFF. As DNA, the CDR3 is TGCAGTGCTACCCCAGAGTTCGCGGGAGGGGGATACAATGAGCAGTTCTTC. The chain links TRBV20-1 to TRBJ2-1; 9 bases fit TRBD2. CDR1 and CDR2 from the germline V gene are DFQATT and SNEGSKA (reference sequence). The CDR3 runs to 17 residues. J was trimmed by 4 bases and V by 4 bases; bases with no gene match: 14.